These T cell receptor beta chains were read from a single sample in a study of OX40 agonist ivuxolimab in advanced cancers. Sequencing was performed with immunoSEQ multiplex PCR; in TCRdb, only in-frame clones are kept and a portion is missing. This table holds about 76,000 clones, 70% to 90% found once. The specimen was CD4+ or CD8+ T cells sorted from blood, collected in a trial of the OX40 agonist ivuxolimab. Receptor source: an adult with an advanced solid tumor such as melanoma, head and neck, liver or kidney cancer. Both conserved end residues are part of each CDR3. Fields, in order: J gene, V gene, D gene, clone size, CDR3 protein, CDR3 DNA. D genes are given only for firm matches. Clone size, where shown, is once, few, many, or a class for clones that have expanded.

TRBJ2-3,TRBV30,TRBD2,.,CAWSVSSGGGTDTQYF,TGTGCCTGGAGTGTATCTAGCGGGGGGGGCACAGATACGCAGTATTTT
TRBJ1-4,TRBV9,.,few,CASSVGPGGRLFF,TGTGCCAGCAGCGTAGGCCCAGGCGGGAGACTGTTTTTT
TRBJ1-6,TRBV27,.,.,CASSQTQGRNSPLHF,TGTGCCAGCAGCCAGACCCAGGGGAGGAATTCACCCCTCCACTTT
TRBJ2-1,TRBV7-2,TRBD2,.,CASSLEASGDYNEQFF,TGTGCCAGCAGCTTAGAGGCTAGCGGGGATTACAATGAGCAGTTCTTC
TRBJ1-5,TRBV4-3,.,.,CASSQGYSNQPQHF,TGCGCCAGCAGCCAGGGATATAGCAATCAGCCCCAGCATTTT
TRBJ1-2,TRBV16,.,.,CASSQQLRTEYGYTF,TGTGCCAGCAGCCAGCAACTAAGGACGGAATATGGCTACACCTTC
TRBJ2-1,TRBV6-5,.,.,CAALGSYNEQFF,TGTGCCGCCCTGGGCTCCTACAATGAGCAGTTCTTC
TRBJ2-1,TRBV18,TRBD1,.,CASSPPTGGGNEQFF,TGTGCCAGCTCACCACCGACAGGGGGGGGGAATGAGCAGTTCTTC
TRBJ1-2,TRBV7-6,.,.,CASSLGSGGHGYTF,TGTGCCAGCAGCTTAGGCTCCGGGGGCCATGGCTACACCTTC
TRBJ1-6,TRBV7-8,.,.,CASSLFGRLLNSPLHF,TGTGCCAGCAGCTTATTTGGCAGGTTACTAAATTCACCCCTCCACTTT
TRBJ1-2,TRBV10-1,.,.,CASSESTGWGGYTF,TGCGCCAGCAGTGAGTCGACCGGGTGGGGTGGCTACACCTTC
TRBJ1-2,TRBV28,.,.,CASRRDKPYGYTF,TGTGCCAGCAGGCGGGACAAACCTTATGGCTACACCTTC
TRBJ2-5,TRBV6-5,TRBD1,.,CASSYGGDRFPETQYF,TGTGCCAGCAGTTACGGAGGGGACAGGTTTCCCGAGACCCAGTACTTC
TRBJ1-2,TRBV10-3,TRBD1,.,CAVGTERPNYGYTF,TGTGCTGTAGGGACAGAGAGGCCTAACTATGGCTACACCTTC
TRBJ1-1,TRBV7-3,TRBD1,.,CASSQMDRDTEAFF,TGTGCCAGCAGCCAAATGGACAGGGACACTGAAGCTTTCTTT
TRBJ2-1,TRBV29-1,.,.,CSSQGTLSYNEQFF,TGCAGCTCTCAGGGGACCTTATCCTACAATGAGCAGTTCTTC
TRBJ1-4,TRBV6-6,TRBD1,.,CASSRERTGEKLFF,TGTGCCAGCAGTAGAGAAAGGACAGGTGAAAAACTGTTTTTT
TRBJ1-2,TRBV27,.,.,CASSSSPAMDILEGYTF,TGTGCCAGCAGTTCCTCCCCTGCGATGGACATATTGGAGGGCTACACCTTC
TRBJ1-3,TRBV2,TRBD1,many,CAGQTGSRNTIYF,TGTGCCGGACAGACAGGGAGTAGGAACACCATATATTTT
TRBJ2-6,TRBV30,TRBD1,.,CAWSTDRAGANVLTF,TGTGCCTGGAGCACGGACAGGGCTGGGGCCAACGTCCTGACTTTC
TRBJ1-1,TRBV28,.,once,CASSSPTRLILGTEAFF,TGTGCCAGCAGCTCTCCGACACGGCTAATTTTGGGCACTGAAGCTTTCTTT
TRBJ1-3,TRBV30,.,.,CAWSVYREKSTGDGNTIYF,TGTGCCTGGAGTGTGTACAGGGAAAAGTCTACGGGTGACGGAAACACCATATATTTT
TRBJ1-2,TRBV7-2,.,.,CASSLSDSYGYTF,TGTGCCAGCAGCTTAAGTGACAGTTATGGCTACACCTTC
TRBJ1-2,TRBV9,TRBD1,.,CASSAQLRYGQGSYGYTF,TGTGCCAGCAGCGCGCAGTTACGATATGGACAGGGTAGCTATGGCTACACCTTC
TRBJ1-1,TRBV7-9,.,.,CASSLDLTNTEAFF,TGTGCCAGCAGCTTAGACCTTACGAACACTGAAGCTTTCTTT
TRBJ2-2,TRBV19,.,.,CASSISGYTGELFF,TGTGCCAGTAGTATTTCGGGATACACCGGGGAGCTGTTTTTT
TRBJ2-3,TRBV9,.,.,CASSRGTGASTDTQYF,TGTGCCAGCAGTCGGGGTACGGGAGCTAGCACAGATACGCAGTATTTT
TRBJ2-5,TRBV11-2,.,.,CASSQRETQYF,TGTGCCAGCAGCCAGAGGGAGACCCAGTACTTC
TRBJ2-2,TRBV7-8,TRBD1,.,CASLRDRKNTGELFF,TGTGCCAGCCTCCGGGACAGGAAGAACACCGGGGAGCTGTTTTTT
TRBJ2-7,TRBV28,.,.,CASSTSTGIHYEQYF,.
TRBJ2-3,TRBV5-1,.,.,CASSLGSSGLGTDTQYF,TGCGCCAGCAGCTTGGGATCCTCAGGGTTAGGCACAGATACGCAGTATTTT
TRBJ1-5,TRBV7-2,.,.,CASSLDRGQPQHF,TGTGCCAGCAGCTTAGACCGGGGACAGCCCCAGCATTTT
TRBJ2-5,TRBV7-2,TRBD2,.,CASTERGGQETQYF,TGTGCCAGCACCGAGCGGGGGGGGCAAGAGACCCAGTACTTC
TRBJ1-4,TRBV18,.,.,CASSPSQTLTNEKLFF,TGTGCCAGCTCACCATCCCAGACGTTAACTAATGAAAAACTGTTTTTT
TRBJ2-1,TRBV7-9,TRBD1,.,CASSVEWTGSYNEQFF,TGTGCCAGCAGCGTCGAGTGGACAGGGTCCTACAATGAGCAGTTCTTC
TRBJ1-6,TRBV11-2,TRBD1,.,CASSGGGQQYNSPLHF,TGTGCCAGCAGCGGGGGGGGACAGCAATATAATTCACCCCTCCACTTT
TRBJ2-5,TRBV27,.,.,CASSLSGGGGETQYF,TGTGCCAGCAGTTTATCGGGGGGCGGTGGGGAGACCCAGTACTTC